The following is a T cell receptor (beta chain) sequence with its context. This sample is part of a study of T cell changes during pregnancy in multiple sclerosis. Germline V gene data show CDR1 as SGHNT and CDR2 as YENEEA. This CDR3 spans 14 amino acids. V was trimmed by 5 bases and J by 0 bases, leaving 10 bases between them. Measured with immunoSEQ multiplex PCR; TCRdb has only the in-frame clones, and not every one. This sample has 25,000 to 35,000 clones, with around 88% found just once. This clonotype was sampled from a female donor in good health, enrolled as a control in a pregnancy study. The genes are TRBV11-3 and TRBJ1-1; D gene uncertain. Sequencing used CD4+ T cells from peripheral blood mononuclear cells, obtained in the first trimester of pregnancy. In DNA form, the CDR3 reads TGTGCCAGCAGCCTCGGGAATTTGAACACTGAAGCTTTCTTT. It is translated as CASSLGNLNTEAFF.